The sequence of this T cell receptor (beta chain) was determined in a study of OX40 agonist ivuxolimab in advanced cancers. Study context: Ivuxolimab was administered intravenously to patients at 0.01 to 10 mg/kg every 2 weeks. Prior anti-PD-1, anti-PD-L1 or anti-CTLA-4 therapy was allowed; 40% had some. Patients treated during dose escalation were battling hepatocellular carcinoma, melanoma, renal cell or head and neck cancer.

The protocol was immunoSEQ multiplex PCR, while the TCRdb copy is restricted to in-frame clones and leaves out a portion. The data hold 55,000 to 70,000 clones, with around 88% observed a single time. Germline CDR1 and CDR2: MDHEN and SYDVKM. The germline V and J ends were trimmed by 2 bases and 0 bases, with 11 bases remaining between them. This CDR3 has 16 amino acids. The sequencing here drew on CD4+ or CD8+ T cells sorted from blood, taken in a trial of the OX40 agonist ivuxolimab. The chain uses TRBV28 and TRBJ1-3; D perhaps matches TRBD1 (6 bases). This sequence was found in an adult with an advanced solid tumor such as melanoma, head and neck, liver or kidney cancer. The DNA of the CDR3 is TGTGCCAGCAGTTTACCAGGGGTGCTCTCTGGAAACACCATATATTTT. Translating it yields CASSLPGVLSGNTIYF.